This T cell receptor beta chain was observed in a study of blood T cell repertoires in COVID-19 (dated by TCRdb to the early 2020s). Study-level background: Samples covering the acute and convalescent phases of COVID-19 were provided by collaborators in the United States, Italy and Spain. The samples were drawn from two sources: the first 160 participants of the ongoing ImmuneRACE study, and 1,254 subjects contributed by 6 global collaborators. HLA class I and class II types, where available, came from metadata supplied by the sample provider rather than from assay-based typing. A de-identified subject ID, COVID-19 status, age in years and sex were almost always included in the sample metadata. Deeply sampled blood TCRbeta repertoires from subjects exposed to, actively infected with, or recovered from COVID-19 were included in the dataset. The repertoires were released in a freely available public database meant as a resource for research on the immune response to SARS-CoV-2. The material from the prospective study consisted of cDNA or gDNA derived from T cells, B-cell-depleted T cells, or PBMCs. Paper-wide results and their limitations: How much clinical and demographic metadata was included differed by source and by participant, and the metadata was provided uncurated.

The immunoSEQ Assay, a bias-controlled multiplex PCR, was used to amplify TCRbeta CDR3 regions from genomic DNA. Per the original workflow: Nucleated cell counts per sample were estimated from amplification of reference gene primers within the assay. To quantify the absolute abundance of each unique TCRbeta CDR3 rearrangement, sequence reads were collapsed and filtered. For each sample, productive Simpson clonality was calculated as the square root of Simpson's diversity index across productive rearrangements. Held by TCRdb, this immuneACCESS table contains in-frame sequences only and omits some clones. Under half of the omission traces to an unresolved V gene where checked; the cause of the rest is unknown. The V and J calls and clone size are taken from that table; D and trimming were inferred from the DNA. The sample contains about 63,000 clones, around 83% of them found a single time. The ten largest clonotypes hold about 5.9% of the sample.

Taken from the germline V gene (reference sequence), the CDR1 and CDR2 loops are LGHDT and YNNKEL. From its cysteine to its phenylalanine, the CDR3 spans 13 amino acids. Only the CDR3 region is kept as DNA, spanning 39 bases read in frame from base 1. Trimming takes 1 base from V and 6 bases from J, and the germline ends sit 10 bases apart. Collaborating institutions collected whole blood in K2EDTA tubes following their own protocols. Collaborator samples were shipped for TCRbeta analysis as frozen whole blood, isolated PBMCs, or DNA extracted from either sample type. Within its sample, this clone is medium-sized (0.01 to 0.1%). There is no known antigen for this receptor. Within one base of it there is no much larger clone, and no base qualities were kept.

The chain links TRBV3-1 (or the pseudogene TRBV3-2) with TRBJ2-7, with no D gene named confidently. What was sequenced was peripheral blood. This TCR came from a human donor in a cohort sampled during active COVID-19. In nucleotides, the sequence is TGTGCCAGCAGCCAAGGGGCCGGTTCCGAGCAGTACTTC. Translation gives CASSQGAGSEQYF.